This T cell receptor (beta chain) was identified in a study of cytomegalovirus exposure and HLA in healthy donors. Study details: A later analysis reported the 130 or so validation repertoires used the same platform as the roughly 670 first-cohort repertoires.

V lost 4 bases, J lost 8 bases, and 15 bases lay in between. The CDR3 is 14 residues long. The germline gives CDR1 MNHEY, CDR2 SMNVEV (reference sequence). Broader study findings: The study recorded 160 or so TCR beta chains that were cytomegalovirus-associated. Most TCR sequences proved rare, with some public TCRs found in many donors.

Generated by immunoSEQ multiplex PCR, the TCRdb table keeps only in-frame clones and is missing some. Counted here are approximately 210,000 clones, 85% to 90% occurring once; the ten biggest clones make up 2.9%. A note on this clone: Its antigen is not known.

Source material: PBMCs. This chain connects TRBV27 to TRBJ2-1; TRBD1 is a possible D gene (5 bases). The receptor comes from a woman in her late teens or twenties in good health and CMV-seronegative. In DNA form, the CDR3 reads TGTGCCAGCAGTTCCTGGGTCTCACAGGATGAGCAGTTCTTC. This sequence encodes CASSSWVSQDEQFF.